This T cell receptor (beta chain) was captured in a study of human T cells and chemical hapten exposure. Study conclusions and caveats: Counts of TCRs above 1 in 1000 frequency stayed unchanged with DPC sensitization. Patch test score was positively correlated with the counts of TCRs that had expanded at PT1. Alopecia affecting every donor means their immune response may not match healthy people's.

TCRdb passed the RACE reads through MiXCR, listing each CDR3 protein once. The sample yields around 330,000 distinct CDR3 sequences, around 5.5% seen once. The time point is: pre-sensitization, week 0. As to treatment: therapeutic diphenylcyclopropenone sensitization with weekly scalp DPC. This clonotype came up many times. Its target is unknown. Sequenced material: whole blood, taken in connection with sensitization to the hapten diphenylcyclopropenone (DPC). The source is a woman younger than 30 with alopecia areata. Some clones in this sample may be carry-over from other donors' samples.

The chain's CDR3 is CATLAKGRGPPYNEQFF. CDR3 DNA: TGTGCCACCTTGGCAAAGGGCAGGGGGCCACCCTACAATGAGCAGTTCTTC. The J gene is TRBJ2-1, the V gene TRBV6-1; 8 nucleotides agree with TRBD1. This CDR3 spans 17 amino acids. CDR1 is MNHNS and CDR2 is SASEGT in the germline V gene. Unmatched junction bases numbered 16, after V lost 10 bases and J lost 2 bases.